The clone carrying this TCR beta chain was counted at least ten times. Its target is not known. This entry belongs to a study of T-cell reconstitution after alpha-beta-depleted transplantation in children. Germline-derived CDR1 and CDR2 are MDHEN and SYDVKM. CDR3 length: 15 residues. The trim removed 5 bases at V and 6 bases at J, leaving 9 bases unmatched. Study-level findings and limits: T-cell numbers and diversity, one year after transplant, stemmed largely from T cells that were newly produced. It was surviving recipient T cells and thymic progenitors that gave some patients high TCRbeta diversity at day 60. About two months after transplant, alpha-beta T cells reportedly came from several hundred expanded graft clones.

A TCRbeta library incorporating unique molecular identifiers was prepared. MiXCR, run by TCRdb on the PCR reads, gives a single entry per CDR3 protein. The repertoire holds nearly 250,000 distinct CDR3 sequences, with 6.5% to 10% as singletons. V is TRBV28 and J is TRBJ1-5; 8 bases are a match to TRBD1. The TCR originated in a male patient aged 5 to 17 who had a stem cell transplant for acute lymphoblastic leukemia, so the T cells may come from the graft donor. The material sequenced was PBMCs, mostly from graft donor cells, taken 180 days after TCRalphabeta/CD19-depleted stem cell transplant. The CDR3 coding sequence is TGTGCCAGCAGTACCCATGGACAGGGAGGTCAGCCCCAGCATTTT. It yields the protein CASSTHGQGGQPQHF.